This is a list of T cell receptor beta chains from one sample in a study of identical twins. MiXCR, run by TCRdb on the 5' RACE reads, gives a single entry per CDR3 protein. The table has a few hundred thousand distinct CDR3 sequences, 9% seen once; the top ten hold more than 8%. The specimen was naive T cells sorted from blood. The receptors were sampled from a woman aged 50 to 60 in good health. The CDR3 runs from the conserved cysteine through the conserved F or W. Each record gives: V gene, J gene, clone size, D gene, CDR3 DNA, CDR3 protein. D genes are given only for firm matches. A row's size may be missing; if present it is once, few, many or a size class.

TRBV24-1	TRBJ2-1	few	NA	TGTGCCACCAGTGATTTGTCCGCGGGGTCCTACAATGAGCAGTTCTTC	CATSDLSAGSYNEQFF
TRBV5-6	TRBJ2-3	many	TRBD2	TGTGCCAGCAGCTTGGGGGCAGGGGAACTAGCGGGATCCAGGGATAGAGATACGCAGTATTTT	CASSLGAGELAGSRDRDTQYF
TRBV11-2	TRBJ2-2	few	NA	TGTGCCAGCAGCTTATCGTGGGGTTCGAACGGGGAGCTGTTTTTT	CASSLSWGSNGELFF
TRBV11-2	TRBJ1-6	many	NA	TGTGCCAGCAGCTTAACATTTAGCTCCTATAATTCACCCCTCCACTTT	CASSLTFSSYNSPLHF
TRBV7-9	TRBJ2-2	many	NA	TGTGCCAGCAGCGGAGACACCGGGGAGCTGTTTTTT	CASSGDTGELFF
TRBV29-1	TRBJ2-3	many	TRBD2	TGCAGCGTACTTAGCGGGAGTGCAGATACGCAGTATTTT	CSVLSGSADTQYF
TRBV5-5	TRBJ2-1	many	TRBD2	TGTGCCAGCAGCCCGAGACTAGCGGGAGTTTATAGGGGTTCAGTTGAGCAGTTCTTC	CASSPRLAGVYRGSVEQFF
TRBV29-1	TRBJ2-1	NA	TRBD2	TGCAGCGTTGACGGCGGGAGGAGCGTCGCTGAGCAGTTCTTC	CSVDGGRSVAEQFF
TRBV27	TRBJ2-5	NA	NA	TGTGCCAGCAGTTTATTTGCGGGATCCCAAGAGACCCAGTACTTC	CASSLFAGSQETQYF
TRBV11-1	TRBJ2-1	many	TRBD1	TGTGCCAGCAGCTTAGAACAGGGGCCATGGGAGCAGTTCTTC	CASSLEQGPWEQFF
TRBV7-9	TRBJ2-5	NA	NA	TGTGCCACCTTCGGGGGACCCCGGGAGACCCAGTACTTC	CATFGGPRETQYF
TRBV20-1	TRBJ2-7	few	NA	TGCAGTGCTTGGAGGGGCGCCCGCTACGAGCAGTACTTC	CSAWRGARYEQYF